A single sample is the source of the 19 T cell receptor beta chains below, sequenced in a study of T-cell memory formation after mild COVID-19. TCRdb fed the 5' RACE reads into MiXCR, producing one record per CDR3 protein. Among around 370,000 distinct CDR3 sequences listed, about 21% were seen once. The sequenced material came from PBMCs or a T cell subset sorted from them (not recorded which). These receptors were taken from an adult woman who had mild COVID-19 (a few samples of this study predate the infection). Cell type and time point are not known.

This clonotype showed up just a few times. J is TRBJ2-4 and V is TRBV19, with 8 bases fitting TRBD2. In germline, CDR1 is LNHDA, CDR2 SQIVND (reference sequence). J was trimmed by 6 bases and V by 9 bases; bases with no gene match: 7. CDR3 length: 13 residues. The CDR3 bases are TGTGCCAGCCGACGGGGGGGTGCAAACATTCAGTACTTC. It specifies CASRRGGANIQYF.

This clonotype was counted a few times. Here the CDR3 DNA reads TGTGCCAGCATTTTGCGGTCCGTACTTGACAGTGAGCAGTTCTTC. This encodes CASILRSVLDSEQFF. The chain combines TRBV2 with TRBJ2-1, with D perhaps matching TRBD1 (5 bases). CDR1 and CDR2 (germline): SNHLY, FYNNEI. The V gene lost 7 bases and the J gene lost 9 bases, with 22 bases spanning the gap. The CDR3 has 15 amino acids.

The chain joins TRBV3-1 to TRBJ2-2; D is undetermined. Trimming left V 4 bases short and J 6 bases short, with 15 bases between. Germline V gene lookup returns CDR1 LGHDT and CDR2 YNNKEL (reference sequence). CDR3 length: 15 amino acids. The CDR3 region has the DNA TGTGCCAGCAGCCGAGAAGCCGGTTTGGCCGGGGAGCTGTTTTTT. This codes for CASSREAGLAGELFF.

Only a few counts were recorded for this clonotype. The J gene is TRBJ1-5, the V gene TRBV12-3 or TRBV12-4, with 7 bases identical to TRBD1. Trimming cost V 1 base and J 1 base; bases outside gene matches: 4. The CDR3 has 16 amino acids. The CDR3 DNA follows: TGTGCCAGCAGTTTAGAGGTCAGGGGGAGCAATCAGCCCCAGCATTTT. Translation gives CASSLEVRGSNQPQHF.

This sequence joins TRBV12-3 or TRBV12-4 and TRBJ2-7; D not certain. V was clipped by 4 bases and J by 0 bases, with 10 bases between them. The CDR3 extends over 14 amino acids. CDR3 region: CASSSETNSYEQYF. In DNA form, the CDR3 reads TGTGCCAGCAGTTCCGAGACCAACTCCTACGAGCAGTACTTC.

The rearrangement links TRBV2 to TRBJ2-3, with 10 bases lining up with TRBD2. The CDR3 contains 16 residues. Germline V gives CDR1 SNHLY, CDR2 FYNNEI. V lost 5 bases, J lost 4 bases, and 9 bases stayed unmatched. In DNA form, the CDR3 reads TGTGCCAGCAGTCGGCTTAGCGGGGGGCTCGCAGATACGCAGTATTTT. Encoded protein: CASSRLSGGLADTQYF.

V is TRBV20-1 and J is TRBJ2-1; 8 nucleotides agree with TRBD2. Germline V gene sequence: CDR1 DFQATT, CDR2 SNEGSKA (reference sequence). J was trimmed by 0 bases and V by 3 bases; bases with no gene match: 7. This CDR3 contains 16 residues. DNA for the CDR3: TGCAGTGCTAGGATACTAGCGGCAGACTCCTACAATGAGCAGTTCTTC. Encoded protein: CSARILAADSYNEQFF.

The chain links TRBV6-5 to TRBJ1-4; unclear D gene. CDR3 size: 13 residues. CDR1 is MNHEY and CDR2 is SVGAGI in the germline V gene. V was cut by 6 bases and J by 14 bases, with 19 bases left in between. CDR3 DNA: TGTGCCAGCAGCCCCAGAGGGAGGGCGAATCTGTTTTTT. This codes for CASSPRGRANLFF.

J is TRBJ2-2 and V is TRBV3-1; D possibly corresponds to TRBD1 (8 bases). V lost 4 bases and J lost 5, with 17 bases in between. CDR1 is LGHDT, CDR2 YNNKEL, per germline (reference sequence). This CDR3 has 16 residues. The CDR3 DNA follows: TGTGCCAGCAGCCTGTACGGACAGGGAGGGACCGGGGAGCTGTTTTTT. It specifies CASSLYGQGGTGELFF.

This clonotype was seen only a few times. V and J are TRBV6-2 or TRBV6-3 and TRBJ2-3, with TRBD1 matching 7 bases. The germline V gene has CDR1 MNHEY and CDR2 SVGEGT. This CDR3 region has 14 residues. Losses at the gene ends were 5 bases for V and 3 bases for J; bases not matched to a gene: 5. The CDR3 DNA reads TGTGCCAGCAGTCCCGGGACAGTGACAGATACGCAGTATTTT. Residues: CASSPGTVTDTQYF.

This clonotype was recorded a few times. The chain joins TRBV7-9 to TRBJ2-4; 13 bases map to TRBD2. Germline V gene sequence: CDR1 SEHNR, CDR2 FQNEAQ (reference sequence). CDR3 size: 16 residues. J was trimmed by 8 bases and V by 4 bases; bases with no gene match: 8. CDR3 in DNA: TGTGCCAGCAGCTCACTAGCGGGAGGGATCATAGACATTCAGTACTTC. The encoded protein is CASSSLAGGIIDIQYF.

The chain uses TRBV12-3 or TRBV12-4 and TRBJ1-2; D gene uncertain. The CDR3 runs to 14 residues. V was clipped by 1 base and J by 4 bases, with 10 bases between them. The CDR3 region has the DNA TGTGCCAGCAGTTTAGACGTTTTGGTCTATGGCTACACCTTC. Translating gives CASSLDVLVYGYTF.

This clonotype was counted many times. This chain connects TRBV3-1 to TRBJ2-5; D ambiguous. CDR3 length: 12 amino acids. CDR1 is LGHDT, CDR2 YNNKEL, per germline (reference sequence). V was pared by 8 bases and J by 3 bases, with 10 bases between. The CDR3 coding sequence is TGTGCCAGCGCCCCAGACGAAGAGACCCAGTACTTC. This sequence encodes CASAPDEETQYF.

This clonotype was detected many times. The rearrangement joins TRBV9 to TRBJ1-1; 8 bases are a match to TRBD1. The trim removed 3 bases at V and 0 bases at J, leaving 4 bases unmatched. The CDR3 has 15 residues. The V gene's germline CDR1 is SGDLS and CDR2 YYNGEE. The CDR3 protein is CASSAVTGVNTEAFF. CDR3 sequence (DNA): TGTGCCAGCAGCGCGGTGACAGGGGTGAACACTGAAGCTTTCTTT.

The CDR3 nucleotides are TGTGCCAGCTCACCGGGTTTTGAAGACAGGGTCGGCCAGCCCCAGCATTTT. Translated, it gives CASSPGFEDRVGQPQHF. The chain links TRBV18 to TRBJ1-5; 7 nucleotides match TRBD1. The CDR3 totals 17 residues. Germline lookup yields CDR1 KGHSH and CDR2 LQKENI. With 3 bases clipped from V and 7 bases from J, the junction kept 15 bases outside the gene matches.

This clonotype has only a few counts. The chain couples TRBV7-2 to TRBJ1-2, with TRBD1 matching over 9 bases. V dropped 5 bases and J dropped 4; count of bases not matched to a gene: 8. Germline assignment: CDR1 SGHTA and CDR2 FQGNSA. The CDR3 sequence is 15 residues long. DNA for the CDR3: TGTGCCAGCAGCACTTACAGGGGGCAAGGCTATGGCTACACCTTC. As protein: CASSTYRGQGYGYTF.

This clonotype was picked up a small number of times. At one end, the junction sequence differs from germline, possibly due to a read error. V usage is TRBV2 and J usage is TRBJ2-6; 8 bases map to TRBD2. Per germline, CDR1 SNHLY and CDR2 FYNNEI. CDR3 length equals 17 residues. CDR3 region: CASTELAAASGANVLTF. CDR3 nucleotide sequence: TGTGCCAGCACTGAACTAGCGGCGGCCTCTGGGGCCAACGTCCTGACTTTC.

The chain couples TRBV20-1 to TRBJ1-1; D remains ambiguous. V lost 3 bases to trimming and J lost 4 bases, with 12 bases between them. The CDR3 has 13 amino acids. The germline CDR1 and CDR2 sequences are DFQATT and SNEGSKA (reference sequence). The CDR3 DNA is TGCAGTGCTAGCACCGGGTGGTTCACTGAAGCTTTCTTT. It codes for CSASTGWFTEAFF.

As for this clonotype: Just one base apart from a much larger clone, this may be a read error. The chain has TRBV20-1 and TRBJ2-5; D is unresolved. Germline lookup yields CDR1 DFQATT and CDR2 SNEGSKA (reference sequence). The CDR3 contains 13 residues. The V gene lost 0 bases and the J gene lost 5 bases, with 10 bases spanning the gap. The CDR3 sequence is CSARDQGWETQYF. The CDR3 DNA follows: TGCAGTGCTAGAGACCAAGGTTGGGAGACCCAGTACTTC.